These 24 T cell receptor beta chains originate from one sample sequenced in a study of cytomegalovirus exposure and HLA in healthy donors. 13 Jbeta primers and 60 Vbeta primers were used for the PCR. Sequenced by immunoSEQ multiplex PCR; TCRdb stores in-frame clones only, minus some. This sample has approximately 160,000 clones, with around 75% found just once. The source material was PBMCs. The receptors here all came from a man younger than 35 in good health and CMV-seronegative.

In this sample, this clone turned up once. The gene calls are TRBV5-4 and TRBJ2-1; the D gene is possibly TRBD2 (6 bases). CDR3 length: 14 amino acids. V lost 1 base and J lost 5, with 10 bases in between. Germline V CDR1 and CDR2: SGHNT, YYREEE (reference sequence). Here the CDR3 DNA reads TGTGCCAGCAGCTTGCCGGGGGACCACAATGAGCAGTTCTTC. Translating it yields CASSLPGDHNEQFF.

CDR3 in DNA: TGTGCCAGCAGTTACTCGCCTAGCGGACAATACGAGCAGTACTTC. Translating gives CASSYSPSGQYEQYF. J is TRBJ2-7 and V is TRBV6-5, with 7 bases matching TRBD2. This CDR3 has 15 amino acids. V was pared by 0 bases and J by 4 bases, with 6 bases of the junction left unmatched. Per germline, CDR1 MNHEY and CDR2 SVGAGI.

V is TRBV6-1 and J is TRBJ1-5; TRBD1 aligns across 10 bases. This CDR3 spans 15 amino acids. Germline CDR1 and CDR2: MNHNS and SASEGT. Germline trimming cut 4 bases from V and 8 bases from J; bases unmatched to any gene: 8. DNA for the CDR3: TGTGCCAGCAGTGCCCGACAGGGGGCCTTTGAGCCCCAGCATTTT. This translates into CASSARQGAFEPQHF.

J is TRBJ2-7 and V is TRBV6-6; D gene unclear. Germline CDR1 is MNHNY and CDR2 is SVGAGI (reference sequence). This CDR3 spans 14 amino acids. V was clipped by 0 bases and J by 2 bases, with 8 bases between them. In DNA, the CDR3 is TGTGCCAGCAGTTACTCGAGTTCGCCCTACGAGCAGTACTTC. Translated, it gives CASSYSSSPYEQYF.

This chain connects TRBV30 to TRBJ1-2; 7 bases match TRBD1. V lost 2 bases, J lost 4 bases, and 10 bases stayed unmatched. Germline V gene data show CDR1 as GTSNPN and CDR2 as SVGIG (reference sequence). This CDR3 comprises 15 residues. The CDR3: CAWSPGQRPFYGYTF. In DNA form, the CDR3 reads TGTGCCTGGAGTCCGGGACAGAGACCGTTCTATGGCTACACCTTC.

This chain connects TRBV4-3 to TRBJ1-5; 9 nucleotides align to TRBD1. The CDR3 runs 14 residues. The junction had 5 bases not matched to a gene; V was cut back by 4 bases and J by 7 bases. The germline V gene has CDR1 LGHNA and CDR2 YSLEER. The CDR3 loop is CASSRTGVGQPQHF. In nucleotides, the CDR3 is TGCGCCAGCAGCCGGACAGGGGTAGGCCAGCCCCAGCATTTT.

The chain carries TRBV12-2 and TRBJ1-5; the D segment call TRBD1 is taken from the table without a DNA check. TRBV12-2 is a pseudogene segment. This CDR3 contains 14 residues. CDR3 DNA sequence: TGTGCAAGCCGGTGGGGGACAGGGAGGGAGCCCCAGCATTTT. Translation: CASRWGTGREPQHF.

This chain joins TRBV6-5 and TRBJ2-1; D call uncertain. V gave up 9 bases and J gave up 0 bases, with 15 bases separating them. CDR3 size: 15 residues. From germline, CDR1 is MNHEY and CDR2 SVGAGI. The CDR3 DNA reads TGTGCCAGTACCCCCTCGAGGAGCTCCTACAATGAGCAGTTCTTC. This gives the protein CASTPSRSSYNEQFF.

The gene calls are TRBV19 and TRBJ2-1; TRBD2 matches 11 bases. Germline values: CDR1 LNHDA, CDR2 SQIVND (reference sequence). The CDR3 sequence is 16 residues long. J gave up 8 bases and V 6 bases, and 12 bases lay outside the gene matches. The CDR3: CASSGRLAGFLDEQFF. The CDR3 nucleotides are TGTGCCAGTAGCGGGAGACTAGCGGGATTTCTGGATGAGCAGTTCTTC.

The chain links TRBV28 to TRBJ2-7; 10 bases are a match to TRBD2. The CDR3 consists of 17 residues. Germline trimming cut 4 bases from V and 0 bases from J; bases unmatched to any gene: 9. From germline, CDR1 is MDHEN and CDR2 SYDVKM. CDR3 in amino acids: CASSSRRLAGFSYEQYF. The CDR3 bases are TGTGCCAGCAGTTCCCGGCGACTAGCGGGTTTCTCCTACGAGCAGTACTTC.

The gene calls are TRBV4-1 and TRBJ2-7; D perhaps matches TRBD2 (6 bases). V gave up 3 bases and J gave up 2 bases, with 20 bases separating them. Germline V gene sequence: CDR1 MGHRA, CDR2 YSYEKL. The CDR3 covers 17 residues. The CDR3 DNA reads TGCGCCAGCAGCCAGTACCATAAGGAGCGGGTCCCCTACGAGCAGTACTTC. Its translation: CASSQYHKERVPYEQYF.

V is TRBV4-3 and J is TRBJ2-3; 10 nucleotides agree with TRBD2. Germline V gene data show CDR1 as LGHNA and CDR2 as YSLEER. J gave up 3 bases and V 4 bases, and 7 bases lay outside the gene matches. The CDR3 runs to 16 residues. CDR3 coding DNA: TGCGCCAGCAGCCCTAGAACTAGCGGGGAAACAGATACGCAGTATTTT. It encodes CASSPRTSGETDTQYF.

This clone was seen just once. The V and J genes are TRBV7-9 and TRBJ2-7; a weak D match, TRBD2 (5 bases). The CDR3 covers 13 residues. CDR1 SEHNR and CDR2 FQNEAQ come from the germline V gene (reference sequence). V gave up 6 bases and J gave up 2 bases, with 11 bases separating them. CDR3 loop: CASREEGPYEQYF. The CDR3 nucleotides are TGTGCCAGCAGGGAGGAAGGACCCTACGAGCAGTACTTC.

The rearrangement joins TRBV19 to TRBJ2-7; 8 nucleotides match TRBD1. V trimming: 5 bases; J trimming: 5 bases; junction bases outside the gene matches: 11. The CDR3 runs to 15 residues. Per germline, CDR1 LNHDA and CDR2 SQIVND (reference sequence). Here the CDR3 DNA reads TGTGCCAGTAGTCCCGCGGCGGACAGGGACCACGAGCAGTACTTC. This codes for CASSPAADRDHEQYF.

The chain carries TRBV27 and TRBJ1-1, with D possibly TRBD1 on 6 matching bases. Germline V gene sequence: CDR1 MNHEY, CDR2 SMNVEV (reference sequence). With 8 bases removed from V and 2 bases from J, the gap between germline ends came to 15 bases. The CDR3 loop spans 14 amino acids. CDR3 region: CASGSWGPNTEAFF. The CDR3 DNA reads TGTGCCAGCGGATCCTGGGGGCCCAACACTGAAGCTTTCTTT.

The chain carries TRBV5-1 and TRBJ2-7, with TRBD2 matching 7 bases. The CDR3 is made up of 17 amino acids. V gave up 4 bases and J gave up 4 bases; unmatched junction bases: 17. Germline values: CDR1 SGHRS, CDR2 YFSETQ. CDR3 coding DNA: TGCGCCAGCAGCCTGGGACTCGCGACACTAGCGATGTACGAGCAGTACTTC. Protein product: CASSLGLATLAMYEQYF.

The chain is built from TRBV27 and TRBJ1-5; D ambiguous. The CDR3 is 16 residues long. The V gene lost 2 bases and the J gene lost 0 bases, with 11 bases spanning the gap. CDR1 MNHEY and CDR2 SMNVEV come from the germline V gene (reference sequence). The DNA for the CDR3 is TGTGCCAGCAGTTTAGGAGGACCGTATAGCAATCAGCCCCAGCATTTT. As protein: CASSLGGPYSNQPQHF.

V usage is TRBV7-9 and J usage is TRBJ1-2, with D unresolved. V was clipped by 5 bases and J by 5 bases, with 18 bases between them. Germline V gene sequence: CDR1 SEHNR, CDR2 FQNEAQ (reference sequence). The length of the CDR3 is 15 residues. The CDR3 is CASSPDSGGGYGYTF. The CDR3, as DNA: TGTGCCAGCAGCCCCGATTCGGGTGGAGGTTATGGCTACACCTTC.

This rearrangement joins TRBV7-2 to TRBJ2-7; 7 bases align to TRBD1. CDR1 and CDR2 (germline): SGHTA, FQGNSA. V lost 5 bases, J lost 5 bases, and 12 bases stayed unmatched. CDR3 size: 15 residues. As DNA, the CDR3 is TGTGCCAGCAGCCCACAGGTAGGGGGCCTTAACGAGCAGTACTTC. Protein product: CASSPQVGGLNEQYF.

This clone has a handful of counts. Since the CDR3 does not end with the conserved phenylalanine or tryptophan, this likely comes from a read error. No DNA is shown, since the ends of the CDR3 on it are uncertain; the CDR3 is the one TCRdb lists. The chain couples TRBV25-1 to TRBJ1-1; the table calls TRBD1, which could not be checked here. Germline V lookup: CDR1 MGHDK, CDR2 SYGVNS. The CDR3 adds up to 9 amino acids, both ends counted. The CDR3 loop reads CASSEIRPV.

This clone has a handful of counts. The chain uses TRBV11-2 and TRBJ1-1; a possible D gene is TRBD1 (6 bases). The length of the CDR3 is 15 residues. Germline V lookup: CDR1 SGHAT, CDR2 FQNNGV. Trimming stripped 5 bases from V and 6 bases from J, with 19 bases between. The CDR3 protein is CASSTGPQGSAEAFF. The CDR3 DNA reads TGTGCCAGCAGCACAGGCCCCCAGGGGTCCGCTGAAGCTTTCTTT.

V and J are TRBV12-5 and TRBJ2-1, with D maybe TRBD2 (6 bases). V shed 5 bases and J shed 0 bases, with 17 bases lying between them. The CDR3 length is 17 residues. Germline-derived CDR1 and CDR2 are LGHNT and FRNRAP. CDR3 DNA sequence: TGTGCTAGTGGTCCATTCGCAGGGAGGAGCTCCTACAATGAGCAGTTCTTC. This encodes CASGPFAGRSSYNEQFF.

This chain connects TRBV18 to TRBJ2-7, with 11 positions matching TRBD2. Germline-derived CDR1 and CDR2 are KGHSH and LQKENI. The CDR3 totals 16 residues. V shed 5 bases, J shed 2 bases, and the junction held 8 bases outside the gene matches. The CDR3 DNA reads TGTGCCAGCTCAAGTTTTAGCGGGAGGGCCGCCTACGAGCAGTACTTC. Translating it yields CASSSFSGRAAYEQYF.

The genes are TRBV19 and TRBJ2-3; D unresolved. This CDR3 contains 16 residues. Germline V gene sequence: CDR1 LNHDA, CDR2 SQIVND (reference sequence). The V and J ends lost 6 bases and 1 base respectively, with 17 bases between them. The CDR3 here is CASRSRKEWGTDTQYF. Written as DNA, the CDR3 is TGTGCCAGTAGGAGCCGGAAGGAGTGGGGCACAGATACGCAGTATTTT.